Below, one TCR beta chain is given with its context. The antigen remains undetermined. The data originate from a study of cytomegalovirus exposure and HLA in healthy donors. Study observations and caveats: Upon later analysis, HLA-associated TCR beta chains proved more clonally expanded than other, equally common chains. Overall, around 150 TCR beta chains were annotated as cytomegalovirus-associated. Analyses of presence and absence presupposed an approximately uniform sequencing depth across donors. Excluded: some indistinguishable V segments such as TRBV6-2 and TRBV6-3.

PCR primers comprised 60 Vbeta and 13 Jbeta primers. Sequencing was performed with immunoSEQ multiplex PCR; in TCRdb, only in-frame clones are kept and a portion is missing. The table records more than 95,000 clones, roughly 80% of them present only once. Trimming removed 0 bases at V and 2 bases at J, with 12 bases between. This CDR3 has 16 residues. Germline V gene sequence: CDR1 SGDLS, CDR2 YYNGEE. The gene calls are TRBV9 and TRBJ1-3; TRBD1 might be the D (6 bases). The source of this sequence is a man between 18 and 35 years old in good health and CMV-seropositive. The sample consisted of PBMCs. The CDR3 here is CASSVEGRDTGNTIYF. The CDR3, as DNA: TGTGCCAGCAGCGTAGAGGGCCGGGACACTGGAAACACCATATATTTT.